This T cell receptor beta chain was identified in a study of long-term antiretroviral therapy in people with HIV. A remark on this clone: What it binds is unknown.

Study conclusions and caveats: When set beside controls, HIV repertoires had CDR3 length ranges that were narrower. Patients on ART gained diversity, which nonetheless stayed below transplant donor controls. Therapy changes, viral resistance and ART adherence were not documented in the available data.

immunoSEQ v3.0 was run at survey level. The data were produced by immunoSEQ multiplex PCR, yet TCRdb's version contains in-frame clones alone and is incomplete. There are 34,000 or so clones in the sample; about 94% occur only once, and about 3.5% lies in the top ten. Sequencing used unsorted PBMCs, obtained about 5.1 years after starting antiretroviral therapy. This clonotype originated in a woman between 50 and 59 years old with HIV.

CDR3 region: CASSEVLIAGYEQYF. CDR3 bases: TGCGCCAGCAGCGAGGTTTTGATAGCGGGCTACGAGCAGTACTTC. The V call is TRBV4-1, the J call TRBJ2-7; 7 nucleotides agree with TRBD2. This CDR3 is built from 15 residues. After removal of 5 bases from V and 3 bases from J, the junction contained 10 bases not matched to a gene. Per germline, CDR1 MGHRA and CDR2 YSYEKL.